This section outlines one T cell receptor (beta chain) sequence together with its context. These data originate in a study of blood T cell repertoires in COVID-19. Study-level background: From the United States, Italy and Spain came samples of acute and convalescent COVID-19. Sources were T cells, B-cell-depleted T cells, or PBMCs; the material itself was cDNA or gDNA.

As handled by the study authors: How many nucleated cells were present was estimated from reference gene primer amplification. Sequenced by immunoSEQ multiplex PCR; TCRdb stores in-frame clones only, minus some. V and J calls and clone size are as listed in that table; D and trimming were resolved from the DNA. The sample carries about 110,000 clones, less than 75% recorded once. CDR3 size: 12 residues. V lost 7 bases and J lost 6, with 9 bases in between. The receptor comes from a woman aged 40 to 49 with acute or convalescent COVID-19. The sample taken for sequencing was peripheral blood. The chain carries TRBV12-3 or TRBV12-4 and TRBJ2-2; the D is unclear. In DNA form, the CDR3 reads TGTGCCAGCAAGTCAAGCGCCGGGGAGCTGTTTTTT. Residues: CASKSSAGELFF.